Each of the 15 T cell receptor beta chains below was sequenced from the same sample in a study of vaccination and CD4 T cells after COVID-19. Sequencing of cultured CD4+ T cell DNA used the Oncomine TCR Beta short-read assay. TCRdb analysed the PCR reads with MiXCR anew, one entry per CDR3 protein. The sample has 20,000 to 25,000 distinct CDR3 sequences; about 42% are singletons. Their recognized antigens are unknown. Treatment defined: roughly 11-day PBMC culture with coronavirus spike peptide pools or control peptides (ViraFEST assay). The sequencing used CD4+ T cells from blood, cultured in vitro, collected before SARS-CoV-2 vaccination. Every receptor here comes from a human donor who received a COVID-19 vaccine.

This clonotype has just a few counts. Here the CDR3 reads CASSEALGGSGRNYGYTF. CDR3 nucleotides: TGTGCCAGCAGTGAAGCTCTTGGTGGGTCAGGACGAAACTATGGCTACACCTTC. The chain couples TRBV2 to TRBJ1-2; no definite D call. This CDR3 contains 18 residues. From germline, CDR1 is SNHLY and CDR2 FYNNEI. V lost 0 bases and J lost 2, with 19 bases in between.

In its sample, this clonotype was seen a few times. This chain connects TRBV6-9 to TRBJ1-5; D uncertain. The ends were cut back, 1 base at V and 0 bases at J, with 13 bases in the middle. CDR1 is MNHGY, CDR2 SVAAGI, per germline. This CDR3 region has 17 residues. CDR3 DNA sequence: TGTGCCAGCAGTTATTATCTAAATAGAGGTAGCAATCAGCCCCAGCATTTT. Its translation is CASSYYLNRGSNQPQHF.

The chain combines TRBV5-6 with TRBJ1-1; D may be TRBD1 (6 bases). The V and J ends lost 7 bases and 4 bases respectively, with 17 bases between them. Germline V gives CDR1 SGHDT, CDR2 YYEEEE. This CDR3 has 14 amino acids. The CDR3, as DNA: TGTGCCAGCCTCCTAGGGGGGGCGGGCACTGAAGCTTTCTTT. This gives the protein CASLLGGAGTEAFF.

The J gene is TRBJ2-5, the V gene TRBV7-3; 10 nucleotides line up with TRBD1. Germline V gene sequence: CDR1 SGHTA, CDR2 FQGTGA. The V segment lost 5 bases and the J segment 3 bases; nucleotides outside the gene matches: 12. This CDR3 is built from 17 residues. This CDR3 is CASSPTGGGIREETQYF. For the CDR3, the DNA is TGTGCCAGCAGCCCGACAGGGGGCGGGATTCGGGAAGAGACCCAGTACTTC.

The V and J genes are TRBV7-9 and TRBJ2-2; TRBD2 matches 8 bases. The V and J ends lost 6 bases and 2 bases, in that order; junction bases with no gene match: 14. CDR1 SEHNR and CDR2 FQNEAQ come from the germline V gene (reference sequence). This CDR3 contains 18 residues. The CDR3 sequence: CASSLPLGGGQNTGELFF. CDR3 DNA sequence: TGTGCCAGCAGTCTCCCGCTAGGCGGGGGGCAAAACACCGGGGAGCTGTTTTTT.

This clonotype was seen a handful of times. The chain carries TRBV6-1 and TRBJ1-2; TRBD1 aligns across 8 bases. The CDR3 runs to 14 residues. V lost 6 bases to trimming and J lost 6 bases; unmatched junction nucleotides: 9. Germline values: CDR1 MNHNS, CDR2 SASEGT. The CDR3 DNA reads as TGTGCCAGCAGCCGAAAACAGGGGGGGGATGGCTACACCTTC. Amino acids: CASSRKQGGDGYTF.

The chain combines TRBV30 with TRBJ1-2, with D possibly TRBD1 on 5 matching bases. The CDR3 has 14 residues. Germline-derived CDR1 and CDR2 are GTSNPN and SVGIG (reference sequence). V lost 4 bases and J 3 bases, leaving 15 bases between the germline ends. The CDR3 coding sequence is TGTGCCTGGAATCACGAGGGGCTCTACTATGGCTACACCTTC. It translates to CAWNHEGLYYGYTF. The variable domain in full, completed from reference TRBV30 and TRBJ1-2, reads SQTIHQWPATLVQPVGSPLSLECTVEGTSNPNLYWYRQAAGRGLQLLFYSVGIGQISSEVPQNLSASRPQDRQFILSSKKLLLSDSGFYLCAWNHEGLYYGYTFGSGTRLTVV.

The CDR3 spells CASNPRGAQYF. The CDR3 DNA follows: TGTGCCAGCAACCCTCGGGGGGCCCAGTACTTC. This chain connects TRBV27 to TRBJ2-5; TRBD2 matches 7 bases. Germline V gives CDR1 MNHEY, CDR2 SMNVEV (reference sequence). J gave up 9 bases and V 7 bases, and 5 bases lay outside the gene matches. The CDR3 covers 11 residues.

This clonotype was picked up a small number of times. CDR3 residues: CAWSVGYQANYGYTF. Written as DNA, the CDR3 is TGTGCCTGGAGTGTAGGTTATCAAGCTAACTATGGCTACACCTTC. The V gene is TRBV30, the J gene TRBJ1-2, with D hard to call. The CDR3 has 15 amino acids. Germline loops: CDR1 GTSNPN, CDR2 SVGIG (reference sequence). The V gene lost 0 bases and the J gene lost 0 bases, with 11 bases spanning the gap.

The chain carries TRBV4-1 and TRBJ2-3; 8 positions match TRBD1. The CDR3 has 14 residues. V gave up 4 bases and J gave up 6 bases; unmatched junction bases: 6. Per the germline V gene, CDR1 is MGHRA and CDR2 is YSYEKL. In DNA, the CDR3 is TGCGCCAGCAGCCGGACAGGGCGGTGGGATACGCAGTATTTT. Translated, it gives CASSRTGRWDTQYF.

The CDR3 is CASSKDISGANVLTF. Written as DNA, the CDR3 is TGTGCCAGCAGTAAGGACATCTCTGGGGCCAACGTCCTGACTTTC. V usage is TRBV7-3 and J usage is TRBJ2-6, with D possibly being TRBD1 (5 bases). The CDR3 sequence is 15 residues long. Trimming removed 6 bases from V and 0 bases from J, with 9 bases in between. Germline V gene data show CDR1 as SGHTA and CDR2 as FQGTGA.

The V call is TRBV27, the J call TRBJ2-1; 14 bases line up with TRBD2. The CDR3 runs 16 residues. V lost 10 bases to trimming and J lost 1 base; unmatched junction nucleotides: 6. Germline assignment: CDR1 MNHEY and CDR2 SMNVEV (reference sequence). The CDR3 nucleotides are TGTGCCACCGGGACTAGCGGGGGCCGTTCCTACAATGAGCAGTTCTTC. Amino acid sequence: CATGTSGGRSYNEQFF.

Only a few counts were recorded for this clonotype. The V call is TRBV10-1, the J call TRBJ2-7, with D tentatively TRBD1 or TRBD2 (5 bases each). Germline CDR1 WNHNN, CDR2 SYGVQD (reference sequence). The CDR3 covers 15 residues. The germline V and J ends were trimmed by 0 bases and 3 bases, with 12 bases remaining between them. In DNA form, the CDR3 reads TGCGCCAGCAGTGAGTCAAACGCAGGGAGCTACGAGCAGTACTTC. This gives the protein CASSESNAGSYEQYF.

This clonotype has more than one count but fewer than ten. The rearrangement links TRBV6-1 to TRBJ1-5; D uncertain. CDR3 length: 13 amino acids. V lost 4 bases and J 7 bases, leaving 11 bases between the germline ends. Germline-derived CDR1 and CDR2 are MNHNS and SASEGT. CDR3 nucleotides: TGTGCCAGCAGTGGGGGATGGAGGCAGCCCCAGCATTTT. Its protein is CASSGGWRQPQHF.

The chain employs TRBV6-5 and TRBJ2-7, with 10 nucleotides matching TRBD2. Germline lookup yields CDR1 MNHEY and CDR2 SVGAGI. The CDR3 runs 16 residues. The J segment lost 0 bases and the V segment lost 4 bases, leaving 6 bases of the junction unmatched. The CDR3 here is CASSFGLAESSYEQYF. Written as DNA, the CDR3 is TGTGCCAGCAGTTTCGGACTAGCGGAGAGCTCCTACGAGCAGTACTTC.